The 29 T cell receptor beta chains given below trace back to one sample, sequenced in a study of shared clonotypes between healthy human individuals. Repertoires were generated with immunoSEQ multiplex PCR, while TCRdb's copy carries only in-frame clones and drops some. Of some 2.1 million clones detected, just under 95% appear once; the ten largest clones hold roughly 1%. The naive CD8 subset, CD45RO-negative cells positively selected for CCR7, excluded terminally differentiated effector memory CD45RA+ cells. Sequencing was done on a sample of naive CD8+ T cells sorted from blood. These receptors all come from a man aged 18-30 years in good health.

About this clone itself: Within the sample, other DNA sequences also encode this same CDR3. This rearrangement joins TRBV5-6 to TRBJ1-1; D is unresolved. CDR1 is SGHDT, CDR2 YYEEEE, per germline. The CDR3 sequence is 14 residues long. The germline V and J ends were trimmed by 1 base and 0 bases, with 7 bases remaining between them. This chain's CDR3 is CASSLSTVNTEAFF. Here the CDR3 DNA reads TGTGCCAGCAGCTTGAGTACGGTGAACACTGAAGCTTTCTTT.

The chain employs TRBV2 and TRBJ1-1; no definite D call. Trimming cost V 8 bases and J 4 bases, with 17 bases left between them. The germline V gene encodes CDR1 SNHLY and CDR2 FYNNEI. The CDR3 has 14 amino acids. The CDR3, as DNA: TGTGCCAGCGGCCCCCCTTCAGGAGGCACTGAAGCTTTCTTT. Translation gives CASGPPSGGTEAFF.

The chain couples TRBV6-1 to TRBJ2-7; D is ambiguous. V was shortened by 1 base and J by 3 bases, with 16 bases between the two germline ends. This CDR3 is built from 16 residues. CDR1 is MNHNS, CDR2 SASEGT, per germline. As DNA, the CDR3 is TGTGCCAGCAGTGAAGGTTCTCGTAACCTTGACTACGAGCAGTACTTC. Protein product: CASSEGSRNLDYEQYF.

This chain connects TRBV18 to TRBJ1-1; D unresolved. The CDR3 sequence is 12 residues long. Germline V lookup: CDR1 KGHSH, CDR2 LQKENI. The ends were cut back, 3 bases at V and 6 bases at J, with 8 bases in the middle. This chain's CDR3 is CASSPGDPEAFF. CDR3 DNA: TGTGCCAGCTCACCTGGCGACCCTGAAGCTTTCTTT.

This rearrangement joins TRBV7-3 to TRBJ2-3, with TRBD2 matching over 8 bases. Germline trimming cut 8 bases from V and 6 bases from J; bases unmatched to any gene: 13. The germline V gene has CDR1 SGHTA and CDR2 FQGTGA. The CDR3 spans 15 residues. The CDR3 sequence: CASGTGLEGSDTQYF. In DNA, the CDR3 is TGTGCCAGCGGCACGGGACTAGAAGGATCCGATACGCAGTATTTT.

The J gene is TRBJ2-7, the V gene TRBV5-3; D may be TRBD1 (6 bases). TRBV5-3 is given ORF status, its function remaining uncertain. There are 16 residues in the CDR3. V was pared by 3 bases and J by 4 bases, with 20 bases between. Here the CDR3 DNA reads TGTGCCAGAAGCTCCCCGGACAGCCGAGGGTTTTACGAGCAGTACTTC. Protein: CARSSPDSRGFYEQYF.

The chain couples TRBV7-2 to TRBJ1-5, with TRBD1 as a possible D gene (5 bases). The CDR3 is 17 residues long. Trimming shortened V by 5 bases and J by 1 base, and 18 bases separated the two germline ends. The germline gives CDR1 SGHTA, CDR2 FQGNSA. CDR3: CASSPPLGDRSNQPQHF. In DNA form, the CDR3 reads TGTGCCAGCAGCCCCCCTCTTGGAGACAGAAGCAATCAGCCCCAGCATTTT.

The V and J genes are TRBV5-4 and TRBJ1-1; D is undetermined. Trimming removed 5 bases from V and 1 base from J, with 3 bases in between. CDR1 is SGHNT and CDR2 is YYREEE in the germline V gene (reference sequence). The CDR3 loop spans 11 amino acids. CDR3 sequence (DNA): TGTGCCAGCAGATCGAACACTGAAGCTTTCTTT. Encoded protein: CASRSNTEAFF.

Points on this clone: Within the sample, other DNA sequences also encode this same CDR3. This chain uses TRBV30 with TRBJ2-7; unclear D gene. The V and J ends lost 0 bases and 4 bases respectively, with 7 bases between them. Germline CDR1 and CDR2: GTSNPN and SVGIG (reference sequence). The length of the CDR3 is 12 residues. The CDR3: CAWSVHGYEQYF. As DNA, the CDR3 is TGTGCCTGGAGTGTACATGGGTACGAGCAGTACTTC.

CDR3 amino acids: CASSLGVIHGYTF. CDR3 DNA sequence: TGTGCCAGCAGCTTAGGGGTTATTCATGGCTACACCTTC. The V gene is TRBV7-9, the J gene TRBJ1-2; no reliable D call. The CDR3 runs to 13 residues. Germline V gene sequence: CDR1 SEHNR, CDR2 FQNEAQ (reference sequence). The V and J ends lost 1 base and 6 bases respectively, with 9 bases between them. Full variable domain (remainder filled in from reference TRBV7-9 and TRBJ1-2): DTGVSQNPRHKITKRGQNVTFRCDPISEHNRLYWYRQTLGQGPEFLTYFQNEAQLEKSRLLSDRFSAERPKGSFSTLEIQRTEQGDSAMYLCASSLGVIHGYTFGSGTRLTVV.

In regard to this clone: Distinct nucleotide sequences in the sample also encode this CDR3. The chain combines TRBV9 with TRBJ1-2; TRBD1 is a possible D gene (5 bases). The CDR3 extends over 12 amino acids. Per the germline V gene, CDR1 is SGDLS and CDR2 is YYNGEE. V shed 3 bases and J shed 4 bases, with 7 bases lying between them. CDR3 protein: CASSGDGYGYTF. The CDR3 coding sequence is TGTGCCAGCAGCGGGGACGGCTATGGCTACACCTTC. The full variable domain, in which reference TRBV9 and TRBJ1-2 provide the parts outside the CDR3, is DSGVTQTPKHLITATGQRVTLRCSPRSGDLSVYWYQQSLDQGLQFLIQYYNGEERAKGNILERFSAQQFPDLHSELNLSSLELGDSALYFCASSGDGYGYTFGSGTRLTVV.

The J gene is TRBJ1-6, the V gene TRBV27, with D unresolved. Germline V lookup: CDR1 MNHEY, CDR2 SMNVEV (reference sequence). V was pared by 3 bases and J by 3 bases, with 9 bases between. CDR3 length equals 15 residues. Written as DNA, the CDR3 is TGTGCCAGCAGTTTGATGAGGGACTATAATTCACCCCTCCACTTT. Its translation: CASSLMRDYNSPLHF.

On this clone: Different DNA sequences within this sample yield the same CDR3. The chain links TRBV30 to TRBJ2-7; D call uncertain. The CDR3 totals 11 residues. Germline CDR1 reads GTSNPN; CDR2 reads SVGIG (reference sequence). Trimming took off 1 base at V and 4 bases at J, with 5 bases between the two ends. CDR3 sequence reads: CAWSGGYEQYF. The CDR3 nucleotides are TGTGCCTGGAGTGGCGGATACGAGCAGTACTTC.

The chain has TRBV7-9 and TRBJ2-7; D remains ambiguous. V was cut by 3 bases and J by 0 bases, with 12 bases left in between. The CDR3 totals 15 residues. Germline values: CDR1 SEHNR, CDR2 FQNEAQ (reference sequence). This CDR3 reads CASSLLDESSYEQYF. CDR3 in DNA: TGTGCCAGCAGCTTGCTGGACGAGAGCTCCTACGAGCAGTACTTC.

The chain employs TRBV6-5 and TRBJ2-1, with 7 bases aligning to TRBD2. This CDR3 region has 16 residues. The junction had 14 bases not matched to a gene; V was cut back by 4 bases and J by 8 bases. The V gene's germline CDR1 is MNHEY and CDR2 SVGAGI. CDR3 coding DNA: TGTGCCAGCAGTTTCCTAGCGGAGGGGAGTTTAGATGAGCAGTTCTTC. Amino acids: CASSFLAEGSLDEQFF.

This clone was counted once. V and J are TRBV5-4 and TRBJ2-1, with 8 bases fitting TRBD2. The CDR3 spans 14 residues. After removal of 3 bases from V and 7 bases from J, the junction contained 6 bases not matched to a gene. Germline V gene sequence: CDR1 SGHNT, CDR2 YYREEE (reference sequence). The chain's CDR3 is CASSSGGAWNEQFF. The CDR3 DNA follows: TGTGCCAGCAGCTCCGGGGGGGCGTGGAATGAGCAGTTCTTC.

The chain combines TRBV4-3 with TRBJ2-5, with D unclear. Germline loops: CDR1 LGHNA, CDR2 YSLEER. Between the trimmed V and J ends, which lost 0 bases and 5 bases, there was a span of 10 bases. This CDR3 region has 14 residues. The CDR3 coding sequence is TGCGCCAGCAGCCAAGAAGCTTTTTTGGAGACCCAGTACTTC. It is translated as CASSQEAFLETQYF.

The chain joins TRBV4-3 to TRBJ2-7, with unresolved D. The CDR3 extends over 14 amino acids. V was cut by 0 bases and J by 4 bases, with 10 bases left in between. Germline CDR1 reads LGHNA; CDR2 reads YSLEER. The CDR3 coding sequence is TGCGCCAGCAGCCAAGAACTGGGATTGTACGAGCAGTACTTC. Translating it yields CASSQELGLYEQYF.

The chain employs TRBV10-1 and TRBJ2-5; 7 bases line up with TRBD1. This CDR3 is built from 15 residues. J lost 3 bases, V lost 4 bases, and 8 bases had no gene match. Germline V gene data show CDR1 as WNHNN and CDR2 as SYGVQD (reference sequence). CDR3 DNA sequence: TGCGCCAGCAGTGCTAACAGGGGATTAGAAGAGACCCAGTACTTC. Translating it yields CASSANRGLEETQYF.

The V call is TRBV4-3, the J call TRBJ1-6, with a weak D call TRBD1 (5 bases). Germline assignment: CDR1 LGHNA and CDR2 YSLEER. Trimming removed 1 base from V and 5 bases from J, with 21 bases in between. This CDR3 comprises 19 residues. The CDR3 DNA is TGCGCCAGCAGCCAAGTTAGGCGGGGCCCTGAGGTAGATAATTCACCCCTCCACTTT. As protein: CASSQVRRGPEVDNSPLHF.

DNA of the CDR3: TGTGCCTGGACAGGGGTCCTCTCTGGGGCCAACGTCCTGACTTTC. Protein product: CAWTGVLSGANVLTF. The chain couples TRBV30 to TRBJ2-6; possible D gene TRBD1, 6 bases. This CDR3 contains 15 residues. The V gene's germline CDR1 is GTSNPN and CDR2 SVGIG (reference sequence). Deletions cut 4 bases from V and 0 bases from J, with 10 bases between.

This chain uses TRBV4-2 with TRBJ1-1; D might be TRBD1 (5 bases). CDR3 size: 15 residues. The V gene's germline CDR1 is LGHNA and CDR2 YNFKEQ. The germline V and J ends were trimmed by 1 base and 1 base, with 10 bases remaining between them. CDR3 bases: TGTGCCAGCAGCCAAGTGGGGGTGTGGAACACTGAAGCTTTCTTT. Protein sequence: CASSQVGVWNTEAFF.

This clone was detected once. This rearrangement joins TRBV19 to TRBJ2-3; D uncertain. V was trimmed by 1 base and J by 2 bases, leaving 10 bases between them. Per the germline V gene, CDR1 is LNHDA and CDR2 is SQIVND (reference sequence). This CDR3 is built from 15 residues. The DNA for the CDR3 is TGTGCCAGTAGTATAGTTGGCCTTGCCACAGATACGCAGTATTTT. Amino acid sequence: CASSIVGLATDTQYF. The whole variable domain, filled in from reference TRBV19 and TRBJ2-3, reads DGGITQSPKYLFRKEGQNVTLSCEQNLNHDAMYWYRQDPGQGLRLIYYSQIVNDFQKGDIAEGYSVSREKKESFPLTVTSAQKNPTAFYLCASSIVGLATDTQYFGPGTRLTVL.

The V gene is TRBV2, the J gene TRBJ1-3; possible D gene TRBD1, 5 bases. The CDR3 runs to 16 residues. Deletions cut 4 bases from V and 3 bases from J, with 16 bases between. The V gene's germline CDR1 is SNHLY and CDR2 FYNNEI. The CDR3 here is CASSALVGEGGNTIYF. The DNA of the CDR3 is TGTGCCAGCAGTGCGTTGGTGGGGGAAGGTGGAAACACCATATATTTT.

The table lists this clone with a few counts. The chain has TRBV4-1 and TRBJ1-3; no definite D call. The germline gives CDR1 MGHRA, CDR2 YSYEKL. With 1 base removed from V and 0 bases from J, the gap between germline ends came to 13 bases. The CDR3 covers 17 residues. DNA for the CDR3: TGCGCCAGCAGCCAAGCACGCCCGGGCAGCTCTGGAAACACCATATATTTT. Amino acid sequence: CASSQARPGSSGNTIYF.

The genes are TRBV9 and TRBJ2-1; D might be TRBD1 or TRBD2, each matching 6 bases. V was trimmed by 4 bases and J by 2 bases, leaving 19 bases between them. CDR3 length: 17 residues. CDR1 SGDLS and CDR2 YYNGEE come from the germline V gene. The CDR3 nucleotides are TGTGCCAGCAGCACCCTCCCGGGGGCAGGGCCCTACAATGAGCAGTTCTTC. Translated: CASSTLPGAGPYNEQFF.

The chain combines TRBV9 with TRBJ1-1; the D is unclear. CDR1 and CDR2 from the germline V gene are SGDLS and YYNGEE. The V and J ends lost 3 bases and 3 bases respectively, with 12 bases between them. The CDR3 length is 14 residues. The CDR3 sequence is CASSEGSGDTEAFF. DNA of the CDR3: TGTGCCAGCAGCGAGGGTAGTGGGGACACTGAAGCTTTCTTT.

The chain uses TRBV4-1 and TRBJ2-3; no clear D. The CDR3 is 14 amino acids. The germline V gene has CDR1 MGHRA and CDR2 YSYEKL. Trimming removed 0 bases at V and 1 base at J, with 5 bases between. The DNA for the CDR3 is TGCGCCAGCAGCCAAGAACCTGGCACAGATACGCAGTATTTT. It translates to CASSQEPGTDTQYF.

The chain carries TRBV10-3 and TRBJ2-2, with 15 bases that match TRBD2. CDR3 length: 18 amino acids. V shed 3 bases and J 5 bases; nucleotides not matched to a gene: 7. Germline V gene sequence: CDR1 ENHRY, CDR2 SYGVKD. The CDR3 here is CAISDPGLAGGVTGELFF. DNA for the CDR3: TGTGCCATCAGTGACCCCGGACTAGCGGGAGGGGTAACCGGGGAGCTGTTTTTT.